This TCR beta chain was identified in a study of T cells after yellow fever vaccination. Whole-study findings and limits: Repertoires sorted by FACS could include abundant clonotypes that are contaminants from the bulk population.

TCRdb re-called the 5' RACE reads through MiXCR, storing one row per CDR3 protein. The sample lists just under 600,000 distinct CDR3 sequences, around an eighth seen once, with about an eighth in the top ten. Turning to this clonotype: Its target is unknown.

This CDR3 is 14 amino acids long. CDR1 is SGHRS, CDR2 YFSETQ, per germline. The ends lost 3 bases at V and 6 bases at J; junction bases unmatched: 6. The TCR was taken from a man aged 30-40 years who received the YFV17D yellow fever vaccine. The V gene is TRBV5-1, the J gene TRBJ1-1; 9 bases are a match to TRBD1. The sequenced sample was PBMCs, obtained on the day of the yellow fever booster vaccination. The CDR3 protein is CASSSVQGAAEAFF. DNA of the CDR3: TGCGCCAGCAGCTCGGTACAGGGGGCGGCTGAAGCTTTCTTT.